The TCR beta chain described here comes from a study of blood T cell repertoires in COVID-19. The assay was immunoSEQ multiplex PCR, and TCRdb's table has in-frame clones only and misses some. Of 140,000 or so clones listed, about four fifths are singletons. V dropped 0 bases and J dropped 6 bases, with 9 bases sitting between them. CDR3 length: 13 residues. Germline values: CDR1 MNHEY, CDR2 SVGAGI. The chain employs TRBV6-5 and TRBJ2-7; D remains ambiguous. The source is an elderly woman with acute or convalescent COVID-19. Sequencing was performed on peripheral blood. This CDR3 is CASSYSFRGEQYF. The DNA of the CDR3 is TGTGCCAGCAGTTACTCATTCCGAGGCGAGCAGTACTTC.